These 3 T cell receptor beta chains were sequenced from one sample in a study of beta chain features in type 1 diabetes. Points from the study as a whole: For Type 1 diabetes patients, all four CD4+ subsets carried TCRB CDR3s that were moderately but significantly shorter.

These receptors' targets are unknown. The whole isolated RNA underwent reverse transcription, so sequencing captured expressed TCRB transcripts. Method: immunoSEQ multiplex PCR; TCRdb's copy keeps in-frame clones and lacks some. Among 140,000 to 150,000 clones listed, around 13% were seen once. Sample: central memory CD4+ T cells from blood. The receptors originated from a man younger than 30 with type 1 diabetes.

The CDR3 DNA sequence: TGTGCCTGGAGTGTTTTTATCCCACAGGACGGTAATTCACCCCTCCACTTT. Translating it yields CAWSVFIPQDGNSPLHF. The chain recombines TRBV30 with TRBJ1-6, with D maybe TRBD1 (5 bases). Trimming shortened V by 0 bases and J by 6 bases, and 18 bases separated the two germline ends. CDR3 length: 17 amino acids. The V gene's germline CDR1 is GTSNPN and CDR2 SVGIG (reference sequence).

This clone has just a few counts. V gene TRBV5-1 combines with J gene TRBJ2-5; 10 bases align to TRBD1. The germline gives CDR1 SGHRS, CDR2 YFSETQ. V dropped 4 bases and J dropped 5; count of bases not matched to a gene: 8. The CDR3 totals 15 residues. This CDR3 reads CASSIGQGVEETQYF. As DNA, the CDR3 is TGCGCCAGCAGCATAGGACAGGGGGTGGAGGAGACCCAGTACTTC. Filled out from reference TRBV5-1 and TRBJ2-5, the complete variable domain reads KAGVTQTPRYLIKTRGQQVTLSCSPISGHRSVSWYQQTPGQGLQFLFEYFSETQRNKGNFPGRFSGRQFSNSRSEMNVSTLELGDSALYLCASSIGQGVEETQYFGPGTRLLVL.

The chain carries TRBV5-6 and TRBJ1-4; 7 nucleotides match TRBD1. The CDR3 runs to 13 residues. V dropped 5 bases and J dropped 8; count of bases not matched to a gene: 6. CDR1 and CDR2 from the germline V gene are SGHDT and YYEEEE. CDR3 nucleotides: TGTGCCAGCAGGAACAGGGGAGGCGAAAAACTGTTTTTT. It is translated as CASRNRGGEKLFF.